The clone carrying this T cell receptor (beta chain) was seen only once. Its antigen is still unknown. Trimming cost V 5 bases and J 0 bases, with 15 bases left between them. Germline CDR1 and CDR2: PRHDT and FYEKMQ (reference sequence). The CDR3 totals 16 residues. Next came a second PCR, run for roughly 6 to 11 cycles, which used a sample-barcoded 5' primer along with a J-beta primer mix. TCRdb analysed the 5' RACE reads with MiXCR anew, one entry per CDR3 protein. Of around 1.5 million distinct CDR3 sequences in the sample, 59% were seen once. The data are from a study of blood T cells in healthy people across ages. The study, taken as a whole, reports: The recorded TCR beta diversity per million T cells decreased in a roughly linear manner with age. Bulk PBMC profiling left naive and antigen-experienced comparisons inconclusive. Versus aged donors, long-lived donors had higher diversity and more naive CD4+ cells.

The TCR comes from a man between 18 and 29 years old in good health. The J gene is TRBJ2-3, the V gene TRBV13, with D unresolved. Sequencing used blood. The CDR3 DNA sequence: TGTGCCAGCAGCCCTCGTGCTGGGCGGAGCACAGATACGCAGTATTTT. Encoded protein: CASSPRAGRSTDTQYF.